The 23 T cell receptor beta chains below come from one sample, sequenced in a study of blood T cell repertoires in COVID-19. Clones were read by immunoSEQ multiplex PCR, and TCRdb kept only the in-frame ones, dropping some. Here the sample spans around 190,000 clones, around 80% being singletons. The sample taken for sequencing was peripheral blood. Receptor source: a human donor in a cohort sampled during active COVID-19.

DNA of the CDR3: TGTGCCAGCAGTCTGACAGGGAACAATAACTATGGCTACACCTTC. This sequence encodes CASSLTGNNNYGYTF. The chain carries TRBV6-5 and TRBJ1-2; 7 nucleotides line up with TRBD1. Germline loops: CDR1 MNHEY, CDR2 SVGAGI. The J segment lost 1 base and the V segment lost 5 bases, leaving 7 bases of the junction unmatched. This CDR3 is built from 15 residues.

The genes are TRBV25-1 and TRBJ2-5; 10 bases match TRBD2. V lost 2 bases to trimming and J lost 4 bases; unmatched junction nucleotides: 4. The CDR3 sequence is 15 residues long. Germline V gives CDR1 MGHDK, CDR2 SYGVNS. The CDR3 DNA reads TGTGCCAGCAGTGAAGCTAGCGGGGGCGTAGAGACCCAGTACTTC. Amino acid sequence: CASSEASGGVETQYF.

The V and J genes are TRBV6-5 and TRBJ1-5; TRBD1 agrees at 10 bases. Germline CDR1 reads MNHEY; CDR2 reads SVGAGI. The trim removed 6 bases at V and 2 bases at J, leaving 4 bases unmatched. The length of the CDR3 is 15 residues. Written as DNA, the CDR3 is TGTGCCAGCAGAAGCGGACAGGGGGGCAATCAGCCCCAGCATTTT. This encodes CASRSGQGGNQPQHF.

J is TRBJ2-1 and V is TRBV30; 7 positions agree with TRBD1. The length of the CDR3 is 15 residues. Germline V lookup: CDR1 GTSNPN, CDR2 SVGIG (reference sequence). V was pared by 8 bases and J by 9 bases, with 19 bases of the junction left unmatched. The CDR3 region is CASNRDSDPLGEQFF. As DNA, the CDR3 is TGTGCCAGTAATCGGGACAGCGATCCTCTAGGTGAGCAGTTCTTC.

The gene calls are TRBV2 and TRBJ1-5; the match to TRBD1 covers 8 bases. CDR3 size: 14 residues. In germline, CDR1 is SNHLY, CDR2 FYNNEI. V lost 6 bases to trimming and J lost 6 bases; unmatched junction nucleotides: 7. CDR3 in DNA: TGTGCCAGCAGCGCAGGGGGCGCGGGTCAGCCCCAGCATTTT. Translation: CASSAGGAGQPQHF.

The chain is built from TRBV11-1 and TRBJ2-7; no reliable D call. The CDR3 sequence is 12 residues long. Trimming removed 5 bases at V and 7 bases at J, with 12 bases between. Germline values: CDR1 SGHAT, CDR2 FQDESV (reference sequence). This CDR3 is CASSPAPGEQYF. The DNA of the CDR3 is TGTGCCAGCAGCCCAGCGCCTGGGGAGCAGTACTTC.

The chain couples TRBV4-1 to TRBJ2-7; 9 positions agree with TRBD2. Trimming cost V 0 bases and J 1 base; bases outside gene matches: 10. Germline V gene data show CDR1 as MGHRA and CDR2 as YSYEKL. CDR3 size: 18 residues. CDR3: CASSQDMQRGVPSYEQYF. CDR3 sequence (DNA): TGCGCCAGCAGCCAAGATATGCAGCGGGGGGTACCTTCCTACGAGCAGTACTTC.

This clone was found once. V gene TRBV19 combines with J gene TRBJ1-2; 10 bases map to TRBD1. The V gene end was trimmed by 8 bases and the J gene end by 4 bases; junction bases not matched to a gene: 16. The length of the CDR3 is 17 residues. The germline V gene has CDR1 LNHDA and CDR2 SQIVND (reference sequence). CDR3 sequence (DNA): TGTGCCAGTTGCCCTTCGCCCGGGACAGGGGCGAGCTATGGCTACACCTTC. Translating gives CASCPSPGTGASYGYTF.

The chain is built from TRBV5-1 and TRBJ2-2; TRBD2 matches 10 bases. Germline CDR1 reads SGHRS; CDR2 reads YFSETQ. With 3 bases clipped from V and 3 bases from J, the junction kept 2 bases outside the gene matches. The CDR3 runs to 15 residues. The CDR3 reads CASSSGTSDTGELFF. In nucleotides, the CDR3 is TGCGCCAGCAGCTCCGGGACTAGCGACACCGGGGAGCTGTTTTTT. Full variable domain (rest looked up from reference TRBV5-1 and TRBJ2-2): KAGVTQTPRYLIKTRGQQVTLSCSPISGHRSVSWYQQTPGQGLQFLFEYFSETQRNKGNFPGRFSGRQFSNSRSEMNVSTLELGDSALYLCASSSGTSDTGELFFGEGSRLTVL.

The V call is TRBV7-8, the J call TRBJ2-6, with D possibly matching TRBD1 (6 bases). The CDR3 covers 18 residues. Germline CDR1 SGHVS, CDR2 FQNEAQ. V lost 2 bases and J 0 bases, leaving 14 bases between the germline ends. The CDR3 sequence is CASSLMAGEISGANVLTF. Written as DNA, the CDR3 is TGTGCCAGCAGCTTAATGGCAGGGGAAATCTCTGGGGCCAACGTCCTGACTTTC.

The V and J genes are TRBV9 and TRBJ1-1; TRBD1 matches at 11 bases. The CDR3 spans 13 residues. Germline-derived CDR1 and CDR2 are SGDLS and YYNGEE. J gave up 10 bases and V 3 bases, and 5 bases lay outside the gene matches. CDR3 DNA: TGTGCCAGCAGCGAGGAGGACAGGGGGCGAGCTTTCTTT. It is translated as CASSEEDRGRAFF.

The chain uses TRBV7-9 and TRBJ1-4, with D possibly TRBD1 on 5 matching bases. The CDR3 is made up of 16 amino acids. Trimming stripped 5 bases from V and 7 bases from J, with 20 bases between. Germline V gene sequence: CDR1 SEHNR, CDR2 FQNEAQ (reference sequence). This CDR3 reads CASSISMGLQGEKLFF. CDR3 nucleotides: TGTGCCAGCAGCATTAGCATGGGGCTGCAAGGTGAAAAACTGTTTTTT.

This chain connects TRBV7-9 to TRBJ2-3; D gene unclear. V was clipped by 5 bases and J by 3 bases, with 9 bases between them. The CDR3 has 13 amino acids. Per germline, CDR1 SEHNR and CDR2 FQNEAQ (reference sequence). This chain's CDR3 is CASSLTKTDTQYF. The DNA of the CDR3 is TGTGCCAGCAGCCTCACAAAGACAGATACGCAGTATTTT.

This sequence joins TRBV3-1 (or the pseudogene TRBV3-2) and TRBJ2-1; TRBD2 matches 15 bases. CDR1 and CDR2 from the germline V gene are LGHDT and YNNKEL (reference sequence). This CDR3 has 19 residues. V shed 3 bases and J 0 bases; nucleotides not matched to a gene: 6. The CDR3 sequence is CASSHRTSGGVASYNEQFF. For the CDR3, the DNA is TGTGCCAGCAGCCATCGGACTAGCGGGGGGGTTGCCTCCTACAATGAGCAGTTCTTC.

The chain has TRBV7-6 and TRBJ2-1; D is unclear. V lost 1 base and J lost 3, with 7 bases in between. This CDR3 region has 14 residues. CDR1 and CDR2 from the germline V gene are SGHVS and FNYEAQ. CDR3 sequence (DNA): TGTGCCAGCAGCTTAGGACAAAACTACAATGAGCAGTTCTTC. Translation: CASSLGQNYNEQFF.

The CDR3 is CASSRTGLENTIYF. DNA of the CDR3: TGTGCCAGCAGCCGGACAGGGCTAGAAAACACCATATATTTT. The rearrangement links TRBV3-1 (or the pseudogene TRBV3-2) to TRBJ1-3; 8 bases map to TRBD1. Trimming at V came to 4 bases and at J to 6 bases, leaving 5 bases not matched to a gene. The CDR3 covers 14 residues. Germline lookup yields CDR1 LGHDT and CDR2 YNNKEL (reference sequence).

V and J are TRBV15 and TRBJ2-3, with a possible D match to TRBD2 (6 bases). Germline V lookup: CDR1 LNHNV, CDR2 YYDKDF (reference sequence). The CDR3 contains 14 residues. V was cut by 1 base and J by 1 base, with 6 bases left in between. The CDR3 DNA is TGTGCCACCAGCAGAGGGGGGGGCACAGATACGCAGTATTTT. It yields the protein CATSRGGGTDTQYF.

This clone has a handful of counts. The chain joins TRBV19 to TRBJ1-1, with D possibly matching TRBD1 (5 bases). From germline, CDR1 is LNHDA and CDR2 SQIVND (reference sequence). The ends were cut back, 8 bases at V and 5 bases at J, with 15 bases in the middle. The CDR3 covers 13 residues. CDR3 DNA sequence: TGTGCCAGTGTTTGGGGCCGTGGGACTGAAGCTTTCTTT. It is translated as CASVWGRGTEAFF.

The genes are TRBV29-1 and TRBJ1-2; D remains ambiguous. CDR3 length equals 12 residues. Per germline, CDR1 SQVTM and CDR2 ANQGSEA. The germline V and J ends were trimmed by 2 bases and 0 bases, with 4 bases remaining between them. The CDR3 sequence: CSVETANYGYTF. The DNA for the CDR3 is TGCAGCGTTGAAACAGCTAACTATGGCTACACCTTC.

CDR3 in amino acids: CASSIAGAYEQYF. DNA for the CDR3: TGTGCCAGCAGTATTGCGGGGGCCTACGAGCAGTACTTC. The genes are TRBV5-4 and TRBJ2-7; 7 bases match TRBD2. The CDR3 is 13 residues long. Germline V gene data show CDR1 as SGHNT and CDR2 as YYREEE (reference sequence). The J segment lost 2 bases and the V segment lost 5 bases, leaving 4 bases of the junction unmatched.

This clone was seen a single time. The chain uses TRBV27 and TRBJ1-4; a weak D match, TRBD1 (5 bases). V shed 4 bases and J shed 8 bases, with 17 bases lying between them. The CDR3 runs 15 residues. Looked up from germline, CDR1 is MNHEY and CDR2 is SMNVEV (reference sequence). The CDR3 DNA reads TGTGCCAGCAGTTCCCGCTCGGGGGTCAGCGAAAAACTGTTTTTT. Translated, it gives CASSSRSGVSEKLFF.

This clone was detected once. This chain joins TRBV2 and TRBJ1-2; D may be TRBD1 (6 bases). CDR1 is SNHLY, CDR2 FYNNEI, per germline. This CDR3 spans 14 amino acids. V was cut by 6 bases and J by 6 bases, with 17 bases left in between. The CDR3 loop is CASRNRAYGDGYTF. CDR3 nucleotide sequence: TGTGCCAGCAGGAACAGGGCGTACGGCGATGGCTACACCTTC.

The rearrangement uses TRBV28 and TRBJ1-1; 9 bases agree with TRBD1. CDR1 and CDR2 from the germline V gene are MDHEN and SYDVKM. The length of the CDR3 is 15 residues. V trimming: 3 bases; J trimming: 5 bases; junction bases outside the gene matches: 7. CDR3 loop: CASSFPGQGRTEAFF. CDR3 nucleotides: TGTGCCAGCAGTTTCCCGGGACAGGGAAGGACTGAAGCTTTCTTT.